These 22 T cell receptor beta chains originate from one sample sequenced in a study of molecular identifiers for immune sequencing clone quantification. TCRdb reprocessed the PCR reads with MiXCR, giving one entry per CDR3 protein. The sample consists of 88,000 or so distinct CDR3 sequences, 21% of them appearing once. The material sequenced was naive CD8+ T cells from blood, with Jurkat cell RNA spiked in. Described subset: FACS-sorted CD8+CD4-CCR7+CD45RA+ naive T cells. These receptors were taken from a human donor in good health. Some libraries in this study had Jurkat cell RNA spiked in.

This clonotype occurred many times. This chain joins TRBV4-3 and TRBJ2-7; 14 bases map to TRBD2. Germline CDR1 LGHNA, CDR2 YSLEER. Unmatched junction bases numbered 10, after V lost 0 bases and J lost 6 bases. This CDR3 has 18 residues. In nucleotides, the CDR3 is TGCGCCAGCAGCCAAGATTCGCTTGGGACTAGCGGGAGCCGCGAGCAGTACTTC. It encodes CASSQDSLGTSGSREQYF.

The V call is TRBV5-4, the J call TRBJ2-7, with 8 bases lining up with TRBD1. With 4 bases clipped from V and 3 bases from J, the junction kept 6 bases outside the gene matches. Germline values: CDR1 SGHNT, CDR2 YYREEE (reference sequence). CDR3 length: 14 residues. The CDR3 protein is CASSEPGQDYEQYF. Written as DNA, the CDR3 is TGTGCCAGCAGCGAACCGGGACAGGACTACGAGCAGTACTTC.

This clonotype showed up many times. V usage is TRBV7-2 and J usage is TRBJ2-7; 10 bases map to TRBD2. With V trimmed by 5 bases and J by 5 bases, 9 bases remained unmatched. CDR1 and CDR2 from the germline V gene are SGHTA and FQGNSA. The CDR3 extends over 15 amino acids. In DNA form, the CDR3 reads TGTGCCAGCAGCCCGAGCGGGGGGGGACTTCACGAGCAGTACTTC. This encodes CASSPSGGGLHEQYF.

In its sample, this clonotype was seen many times. The chain is built from TRBV7-2 and TRBJ1-1; D is ambiguous. V was shortened by 5 bases and J by 3 bases, with 19 bases between the two germline ends. Germline lookup yields CDR1 SGHTA and CDR2 FQGNSA. This CDR3 has 16 residues. CDR3: CASSASGAAGDTEAFF. CDR3 nucleotides: TGTGCCAGCAGCGCCAGCGGAGCGGCCGGGGACACTGAAGCTTTCTTT.

This clonotype has a count of ten or more. V gene TRBV30 combines with J gene TRBJ2-3, with TRBD1 matching 9 bases. CDR3 size: 15 residues. V was clipped by 2 bases and J by 0 bases; unmatched bases: 3. Germline V CDR1 and CDR2: GTSNPN, SVGIG (reference sequence). The chain's CDR3 is CAWSPGQGSTDTQYF. The CDR3 DNA reads as TGTGCCTGGAGTCCGGGACAGGGCAGCACAGATACGCAGTATTTT.

This clonotype was observed many times. The DNA for the CDR3 is TGCAGTGCTCGGACAGCGAACACCGGGGAGCTGTTTTTT. Its translation: CSARTANTGELFF. The chain couples TRBV20-1 to TRBJ2-2; D is possibly TRBD1 (6 bases). Per the germline V gene, CDR1 is DFQATT and CDR2 is SNEGSKA (reference sequence). Deletions cut 5 bases from V and 0 bases from J, with 7 bases between. The CDR3 consists of 13 residues.

Ten or more counts support this clonotype. The chain links TRBV25-1 to TRBJ2-7; D gene uncertain. Germline CDR1 is MGHDK and CDR2 is SYGVNS. With 0 bases removed from V and 6 bases from J, the gap between germline ends came to 3 bases. This CDR3 comprises 11 residues. The CDR3 is CASSEYGEQYF. CDR3 bases: TGTGCCAGCAGTGAATATGGCGAGCAGTACTTC.

About this clonotype: This could be a read error, since a much larger clone is one nucleotide away. This chain uses TRBV14 with TRBJ2-7, with D hard to call. Per the germline V gene, CDR1 is SGHDN and CDR2 is FVKESK. The CDR3 has 13 residues. CDR3 in DNA: TGTGCCAACAGCCACGGTGGGCCCTACGAGCAGTACTTC. It specifies CANSHGGPYEQYF.

The chain has TRBV18 and TRBJ2-1; D uncertain. V was cut by 5 bases and J by 3 bases, with 5 bases left in between. The CDR3 spans 12 residues. Germline values: CDR1 KGHSH, CDR2 LQKENI. The CDR3 coding sequence is TGTGCCAGCTCAAAGAACTACAATGAGCAGTTCTTC. It is translated as CASSKNYNEQFF.

This clonotype was detected many times. The chain has TRBV7-3 and TRBJ2-3, with D unclear. CDR1 and CDR2 from the germline V gene are SGHTA and FQGTGA. The ends were cut back, 4 bases at V and 5 bases at J, with 16 bases in the middle. The CDR3 runs to 15 residues. CDR3 nucleotide sequence: TGTGCCAGCAGCTCCGATGGGTCCCTTATAGATACGCAGTATTTT. This translates into CASSSDGSLIDTQYF. The full variable domain, rest sourced from reference TRBV7-3 and TRBJ2-3, is GAGVSQTPSNKVTEKGKYVELRCDPISGHTALYWYRQSLGQGPEFLIYFQGTGAADDSGLPNDRFFAVRPEGSVSTLKIQRTERGDSAVYLCASSSDGSLIDTQYFGPGTRLTVL.

This clonotype was counted at least ten times. V usage is TRBV27 and J usage is TRBJ2-3; weak D call: TRBD2 (5 bases). Germline V CDR1 and CDR2: MNHEY, SMNVEV (reference sequence). V dropped 3 bases and J dropped 2 bases, with 15 bases sitting between them. The CDR3 has 16 residues. The CDR3 DNA reads as TGTGCCAGCAGTTTGGCGGGTCCTCCTTTCACAGATACGCAGTATTTT. It is translated as CASSLAGPPFTDTQYF.

Details on this clonotype: At one end the junction does not follow the germline gene, possibly because of a read error. The chain is built from TRBV7-9 and TRBJ1-1; D is unresolved. Germline V CDR1 and CDR2: SEHNR, FQNEAQ (reference sequence). The CDR3 covers 14 residues. This chain's CDR3 is CASCLDNGNTEAFF. CDR3 DNA sequence: TGTGCCAGCTGCTTAGACAACGGCAACACTGAAGCTTTCTTT.

Ten or more counts support this clonotype. This chain links TRBV5-1 with TRBJ1-1; D is unresolved. CDR1 is SGHRS, CDR2 YFSETQ, per germline. The ends were cut back, 0 bases at V and 0 bases at J, with 9 bases in the middle. This CDR3 is built from 15 residues. This CDR3 is CASSLAGVLNTEAFF. As DNA, the CDR3 is TGCGCCAGCAGCTTGGCCGGGGTATTGAACACTGAAGCTTTCTTT.

The V call is TRBV28, the J call TRBJ1-3; a weak D match, TRBD1 (5 bases). The CDR3 has 13 residues. Germline values: CDR1 MDHEN, CDR2 SYDVKM. The CDR3 spells CTSETASGNTIYF. The CDR3 DNA reads as TGTACGTCTGAGACAGCCTCTGGAAACACCATATATTTT. Supplemented by reference TRBV28 and TRBJ1-3, the full variable domain reads DVKVTQSSRYLVKRTGEKVFLECVQDMDHENMFWYRQDPGLGLRLIYFSYDVKMKEKGDIPEGYSVSREKKERFSLILESASTNQTSMYLCTSETASGNTIYFGEGSWLTVV.

This clonotype was found many times. The chain uses TRBV5-8 and TRBJ2-7; the D gene is possibly TRBD1 (5 bases). This CDR3 contains 15 residues. Trimming pared 0 bases from V and 3 bases from J, leaving 13 bases between. CDR1 is SGHTS and CDR2 is YDEGEE in the germline V gene. The CDR3 region has the DNA TGTGCCAGCAGCTTGGGAGGCCAGGGCCACTACGAGCAGTACTTC. It is translated as CASSLGGQGHYEQYF.

The chain carries TRBV28 and TRBJ2-6; TRBD1 aligns across 10 bases. CDR3 size: 16 residues. Germline CDR1 and CDR2: MDHEN and SYDVKM. With 10 bases clipped from V and 1 base from J, the junction kept 7 bases outside the gene matches. The DNA of the CDR3 is TGTGCCACCTGGACAGGGGGGCGGTCTGGGGCCAACGTCCTGACTTTC. It encodes CATWTGGRSGANVLTF. The full variable domain, completed using reference TRBV28 and TRBJ2-6, is DVKVTQSSRYLVKRTGEKVFLECVQDMDHENMFWYRQDPGLGLRLIYFSYDVKMKEKGDIPEGYSVSREKKERFSLILESASTNQTSMYLCATWTGGRSGANVLTFGAGSRLTVL.

At least ten counts were recorded for this clonotype. One junction end does not reproduce the germline sequence, and a read error may be involved. CDR3 sequence reads: CASSEAGGPYEQYF. The CDR3 coding sequence is TGTGCCAGCAGCGAAGCGGGAGGGCCCTACGAGCAGTACTTC. The rearrangement joins TRBV2 to TRBJ2-7; 10 positions match TRBD2. Per the germline V gene, CDR1 is SNHLY and CDR2 is FYNNEI. The CDR3 runs to 14 residues.

The sample holds many counts of this clonotype. The rearrangement links TRBV5-4 to TRBJ2-2; tentative D call: TRBD2 (5 bases). Trimming left V 4 bases short and J 4 bases short, with 20 bases between. Germline CDR1 and CDR2: SGHNT and YYREEE (reference sequence). CDR3 length: 17 amino acids. CDR3 residues: CASSLPGSSASTGELFF. The CDR3 DNA sequence: TGTGCCAGCAGCCTTCCGGGATCGTCAGCATCCACCGGGGAGCTGTTTTTT.

This clonotype was observed many times. The chain carries TRBV7-9 and TRBJ1-3; D is unclear. The V end lost 1 base, the J end lost 0 bases, and 7 bases lay between the germline ends. The CDR3 is 15 amino acids. The germline V gene has CDR1 SEHNR and CDR2 FQNEAQ (reference sequence). The chain's CDR3 is CASSLGRSSGNTIYF. The CDR3 nucleotides read TGTGCCAGCAGCTTAGGGAGGAGCTCTGGAAACACCATATATTTT.

This clonotype has ten or more counts. V usage is TRBV9 and J usage is TRBJ2-7, with 11 bases that match TRBD2. V trimming: 3 bases; J trimming: 3 bases; junction bases outside the gene matches: 8. Germline V gene data show CDR1 as SGDLS and CDR2 as YYNGEE. The length of the CDR3 is 16 residues. The CDR3 spells CASSATPGLAVYEQYF. The CDR3 region has the DNA TGTGCCAGCAGCGCGACGCCGGGACTAGCGGTCTACGAGCAGTACTTC.

This clonotype was counted between two and nine times. Being one base from a much bigger clone, this may be a read error. V gene TRBV30 combines with J gene TRBJ1-4; TRBD1 matches 9 bases. Germline loops: CDR1 GTSNPN, CDR2 SVGIG (reference sequence). The CDR3 is 15 amino acids. CDR3 in amino acids: CAWSVGTGRGEKLVF. The CDR3 bases are TGTGCCTGGAGTGTCGGGACAGGGAGAGGTGAAAAACTGGTTTTT.

This clonotype was seen at least ten times. The chain uses TRBV7-9 and TRBJ2-5, with D uncertain. The germline V gene encodes CDR1 SEHNR and CDR2 FQNEAQ (reference sequence). The CDR3 consists of 13 residues. V lost 5 bases and J 4 bases, leaving 11 bases between the germline ends. The CDR3 loop reads CASSPSTLETQYF. The CDR3 DNA reads TGTGCCAGCAGCCCATCCACCCTAGAGACCCAGTACTTC.